A single sample is the source of the 4 T cell receptor beta chains below, sequenced in a study of blood T cell repertoires in COVID-19. TCRdb keeps only in-frame clones here, not all; method: immunoSEQ multiplex PCR. This table holds about 250,000 clones, 70% to 90% found once. Sequenced material: peripheral blood. The receptors come from a man older than 75 with acute or convalescent COVID-19.

In this sample, this clone turned up once. The chain has TRBV2 and TRBJ1-1; unclear D gene. V lost 4 bases, J lost 7 bases, and 7 bases lay in between. Germline V lookup: CDR1 SNHLY, CDR2 FYNNEI. The CDR3 runs to 11 residues. Here the CDR3 reads CASSVTFEAFF. The DNA of the CDR3 is TGTGCCAGCAGTGTAACTTTTGAAGCTTTCTTT.

The V and J genes are TRBV7-3 and TRBJ2-7; 10 nucleotides align to TRBD1. J lost 2 bases, V lost 3 bases, and 4 bases had no gene match. The CDR3 length is 15 residues. Germline CDR1 SGHTA, CDR2 FQGTGA. CDR3 coding DNA: TGTGCCAGCAGCTTCGGGGGGACAGGGGCCTACGAGCAGTACTTC. It is translated as CASSFGGTGAYEQYF.

The J gene is TRBJ1-3, the V gene TRBV28, with no clear D. With 5 bases removed from V and 3 bases from J, the gap between germline ends came to 11 bases. The CDR3 consists of 14 residues. Germline lookup yields CDR1 MDHEN and CDR2 SYDVKM. CDR3 in DNA: TGTGCCAGCAGTAAGGCGGGGTATGGAAACACCATATATTTT. As protein: CASSKAGYGNTIYF.

The chain couples TRBV19 to TRBJ1-1, with no clear D. With 8 bases removed from V and 1 base from J, the gap between germline ends came to 11 bases. Germline V gene data show CDR1 as LNHDA and CDR2 as SQIVND (reference sequence). CDR3 length equals 13 residues. The CDR3 is CASSFSSNTEAFF. CDR3 DNA sequence: TGTGCCAGTTCCTTTTCGTCGAACACTGAAGCTTTCTTT.